This T cell receptor (beta chain) originates from a study of T cell repertoires in cytomegalovirus infection. Background on the study: Indications came from public TCR beta signatures; they pointed to CMV infection and to a matching HLA type. Study-wide results and limits: HLA-C-restricted CMV-specific TCR beta clonotypes prevailed in the ex vivo response. The cumulative frequency of public TCR beta families distinguished individuals who carried CMV together with the relevant HLA.

TCRdb used MiXCR to reprocess the reads, holding one entry per CDR3 protein. The sample holds 180,000 or so distinct CDR3 sequences, about a sixth seen once. This clonotype occurred a few times. Its antigen is currently unknown. Per germline, CDR1 MDHEN and CDR2 SYDVKM. Trimming shortened V by 3 bases and J by 1 base, and 27 bases separated the two germline ends. The CDR3 contains 20 residues. The TCR originated in a human donor in good health (CMV status not recorded). Some clones in this sample may be carry-over from other donors' samples. The chain carries TRBV28 and TRBJ2-5, with D tentatively TRBD2 (5 bases). Sequencing was done on a sample of CD8+ T cells from PBMCs. The CDR3 loop reads CASSFALGEAATGTQETQYF. CDR3 DNA: TGTGCCAGCAGTTTTGCCCTTGGGGAAGCGGCCACCGGAACCCAAGAGACCCAGTACTTC.